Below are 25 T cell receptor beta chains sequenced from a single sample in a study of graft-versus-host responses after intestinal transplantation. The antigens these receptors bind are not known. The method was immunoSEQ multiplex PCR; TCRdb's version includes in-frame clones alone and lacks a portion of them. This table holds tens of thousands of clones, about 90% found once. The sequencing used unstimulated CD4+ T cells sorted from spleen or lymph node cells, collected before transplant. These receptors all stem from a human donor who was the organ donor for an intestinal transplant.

The CDR3 sequence is CASSPRLRDRGYNSPLHF. The CDR3 nucleotides read TGTGCCAGCAGCCCCCGACTCCGGGACAGGGGATATAATTCACCCCTCCACTTT. This chain joins TRBV7-6 and TRBJ1-6; 10 nucleotides match TRBD1. Trimming at V came to 5 bases and at J to 4 bases, leaving 11 bases not matched to a gene. Germline lookup yields CDR1 SGHVS and CDR2 FNYEAQ. CDR3 size: 18 residues.

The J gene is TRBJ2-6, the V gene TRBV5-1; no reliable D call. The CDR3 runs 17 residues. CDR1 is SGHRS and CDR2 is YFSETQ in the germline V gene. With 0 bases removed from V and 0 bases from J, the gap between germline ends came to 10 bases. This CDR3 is CASSLVAGSSGANVLTF. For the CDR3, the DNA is TGCGCCAGCAGCTTGGTGGCAGGATCCTCTGGGGCCAACGTCCTGACTTTC.

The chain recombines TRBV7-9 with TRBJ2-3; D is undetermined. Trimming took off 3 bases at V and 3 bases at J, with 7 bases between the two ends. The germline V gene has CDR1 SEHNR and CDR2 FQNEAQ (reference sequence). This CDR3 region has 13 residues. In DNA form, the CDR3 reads TGTGCCAGCAGCTTCATTCCGACAGATACGCAGTATTTT. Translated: CASSFIPTDTQYF.

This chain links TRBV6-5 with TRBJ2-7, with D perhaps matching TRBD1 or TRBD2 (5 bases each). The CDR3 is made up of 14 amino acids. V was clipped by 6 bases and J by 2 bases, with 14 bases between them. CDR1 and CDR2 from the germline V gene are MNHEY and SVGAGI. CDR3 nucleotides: TGTGCCAGCAGGGTAGGTGTGGGGGCCTACGAGCAGTACTTC. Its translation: CASRVGVGAYEQYF.

The CDR3 sequence is CASSESRGTGVQETQYF. Written as DNA, the CDR3 is TGTGCCAGCAGTGAATCGCGGGGGACAGGGGTCCAAGAGACCCAGTACTTC. The J gene is TRBJ2-5, the V gene TRBV2, with 10 bases aligning to TRBD1. The CDR3 is made up of 17 amino acids. Germline loops: CDR1 SNHLY, CDR2 FYNNEI. The V and J ends lost 2 bases and 1 base, in that order; junction bases with no gene match: 7.

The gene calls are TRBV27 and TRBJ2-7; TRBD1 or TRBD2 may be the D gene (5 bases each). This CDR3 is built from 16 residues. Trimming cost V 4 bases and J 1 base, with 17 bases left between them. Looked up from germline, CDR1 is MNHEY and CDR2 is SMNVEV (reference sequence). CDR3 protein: CASSSFGVPGSYEQYF. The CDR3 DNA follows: TGTGCCAGCAGTTCGTTCGGGGTCCCAGGGTCCTACGAGCAGTACTTC.

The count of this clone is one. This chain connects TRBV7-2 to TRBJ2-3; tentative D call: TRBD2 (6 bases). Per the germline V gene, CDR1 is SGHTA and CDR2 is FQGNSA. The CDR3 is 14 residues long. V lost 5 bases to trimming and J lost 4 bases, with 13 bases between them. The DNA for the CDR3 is TGTGCCAGCAGCCGGAGACGACTAGCAGATACGCAGTATTTT. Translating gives CASSRRRLADTQYF.

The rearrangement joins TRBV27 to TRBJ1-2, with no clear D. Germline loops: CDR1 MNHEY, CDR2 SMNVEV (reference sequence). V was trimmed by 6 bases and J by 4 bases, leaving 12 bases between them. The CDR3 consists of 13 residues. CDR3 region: CASSFRASYGYTF. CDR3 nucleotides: TGTGCCAGCAGCTTCCGGGCGAGCTATGGCTACACCTTC.

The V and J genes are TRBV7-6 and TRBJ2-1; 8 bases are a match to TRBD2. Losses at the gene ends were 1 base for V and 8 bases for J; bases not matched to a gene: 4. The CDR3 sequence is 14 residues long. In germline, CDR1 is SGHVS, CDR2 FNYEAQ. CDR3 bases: TGTGCCAGCAGCTTAGGACTAGCGAGAGATGAGCAGTTCTTC. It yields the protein CASSLGLARDEQFF.

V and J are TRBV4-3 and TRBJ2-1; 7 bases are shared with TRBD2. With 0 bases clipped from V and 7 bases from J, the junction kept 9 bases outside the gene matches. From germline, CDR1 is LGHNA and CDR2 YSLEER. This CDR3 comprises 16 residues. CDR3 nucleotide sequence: TGCGCCAGCAGCCAAGATTACCGGGAGGACGTAAATGAGCAGTTCTTC. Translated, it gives CASSQDYREDVNEQFF.

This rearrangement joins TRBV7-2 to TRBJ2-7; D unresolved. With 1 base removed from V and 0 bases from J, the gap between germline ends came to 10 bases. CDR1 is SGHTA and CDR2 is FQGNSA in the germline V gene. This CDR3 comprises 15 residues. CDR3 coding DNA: TGTGCCAGCAGCTTAGAGTCCCTTAGCTCCTACGAGCAGTACTTC. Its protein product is CASSLESLSSYEQYF.

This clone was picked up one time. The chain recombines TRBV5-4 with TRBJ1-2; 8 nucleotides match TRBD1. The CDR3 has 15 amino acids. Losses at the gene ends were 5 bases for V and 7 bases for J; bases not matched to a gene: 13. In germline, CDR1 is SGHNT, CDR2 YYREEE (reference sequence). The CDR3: CASRSQDRARGGYTF. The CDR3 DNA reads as TGTGCCAGCAGATCTCAGGACAGGGCACGGGGTGGCTACACCTTC.

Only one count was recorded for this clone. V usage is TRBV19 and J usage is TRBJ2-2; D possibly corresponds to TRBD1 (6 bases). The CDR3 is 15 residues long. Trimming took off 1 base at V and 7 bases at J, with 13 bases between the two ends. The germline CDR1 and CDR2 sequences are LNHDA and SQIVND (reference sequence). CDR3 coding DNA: TGTGCCAGTAGTATAGGTACAGGGTGGGGCGGGGAGCTGTTTTTT. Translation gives CASSIGTGWGGELFF.

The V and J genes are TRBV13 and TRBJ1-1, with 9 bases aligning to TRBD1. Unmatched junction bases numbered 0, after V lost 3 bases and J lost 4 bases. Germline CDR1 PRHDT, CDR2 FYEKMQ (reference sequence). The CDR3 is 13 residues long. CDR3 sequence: CASSLDRGTEAFF. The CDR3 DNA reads TGTGCCAGCAGCTTGGACAGGGGCACTGAAGCTTTCTTT. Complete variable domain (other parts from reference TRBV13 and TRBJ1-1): AAGVIQSPRHLIKEKRETATLKCYPIPRHDTVYWYQQGPGQDPQFLISFYEKMQSDKGSIPDRFSAQQFSDYHSELNMSSLELGDSALYFCASSLDRGTEAFFGQGTRLTVV.

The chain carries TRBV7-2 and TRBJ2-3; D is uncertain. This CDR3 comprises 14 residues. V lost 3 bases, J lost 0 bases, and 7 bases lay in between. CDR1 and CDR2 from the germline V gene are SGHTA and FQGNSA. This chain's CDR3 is CASSFRDSTDTQYF. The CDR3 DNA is TGTGCCAGCAGCTTTAGAGACAGCACAGATACGCAGTATTTT. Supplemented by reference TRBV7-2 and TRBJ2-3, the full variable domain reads GAGVSQSPSNKVTEKGKDVELRCDPISGHTALYWYRQSLGQGLEFLIYFQGNSAPDKSGLPSDRFSAERTGGSVSTLTIQRTQQEDSAVYLCASSFRDSTDTQYFGPGTRLTVL.

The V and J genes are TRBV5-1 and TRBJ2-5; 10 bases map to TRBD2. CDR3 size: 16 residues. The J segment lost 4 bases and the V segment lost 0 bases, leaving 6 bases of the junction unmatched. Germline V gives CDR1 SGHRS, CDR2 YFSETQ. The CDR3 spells CASSLAGLAGVETQYF. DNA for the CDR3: TGCGCCAGCAGCTTGGCCGGGCTAGCGGGAGTAGAGACCCAGTACTTC.

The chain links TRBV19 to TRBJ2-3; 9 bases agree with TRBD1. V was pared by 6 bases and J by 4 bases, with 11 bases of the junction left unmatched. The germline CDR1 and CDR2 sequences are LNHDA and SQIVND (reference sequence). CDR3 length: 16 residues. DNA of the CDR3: TGTGCCAGTAGCTACACCGGGACAGGGATCGCAGATACGCAGTATTTT. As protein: CASSYTGTGIADTQYF.

Written as DNA, the CDR3 is TGTGCCAGCAGTTCCCTTATCCGGGAGATTAATGAAAAACTGTTTTTT. This encodes CASSSLIREINEKLFF. The chain combines TRBV28 with TRBJ1-4; no definite D call. This CDR3 spans 16 amino acids. V gave up 4 bases and J gave up 4 bases, with 16 bases separating them. The germline gives CDR1 MDHEN, CDR2 SYDVKM.

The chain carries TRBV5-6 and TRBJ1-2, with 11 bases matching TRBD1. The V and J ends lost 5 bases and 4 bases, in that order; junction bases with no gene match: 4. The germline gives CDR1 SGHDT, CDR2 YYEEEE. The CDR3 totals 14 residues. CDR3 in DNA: TGTGCCAGCAGTCCCGGGACAGGGGGCTATGGCTACACCTTC. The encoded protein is CASSPGTGGYGYTF.

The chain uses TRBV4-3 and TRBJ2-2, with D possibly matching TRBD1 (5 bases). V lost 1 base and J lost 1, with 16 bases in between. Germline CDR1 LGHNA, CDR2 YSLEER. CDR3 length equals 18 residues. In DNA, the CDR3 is TGCGCCAGCAGCCAAGGCTTGGGGCAGGGAAGGAACACCGGGGAGCTGTTTTTT. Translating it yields CASSQGLGQGRNTGELFF.

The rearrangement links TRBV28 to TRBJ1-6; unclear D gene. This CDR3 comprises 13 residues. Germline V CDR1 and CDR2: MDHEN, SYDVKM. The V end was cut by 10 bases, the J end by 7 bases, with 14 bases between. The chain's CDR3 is CATQGPTNSPLHF. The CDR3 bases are TGTGCCACCCAAGGACCGACGAATTCACCCCTCCACTTT.

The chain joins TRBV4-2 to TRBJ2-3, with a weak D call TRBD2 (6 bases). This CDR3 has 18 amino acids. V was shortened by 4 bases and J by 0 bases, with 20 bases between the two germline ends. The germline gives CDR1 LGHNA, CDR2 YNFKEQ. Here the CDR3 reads CASSRSGGGTISTDTQYF. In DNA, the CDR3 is TGTGCCAGCAGCCGATCGGGTGGCGGGACGATTAGCACAGATACGCAGTATTTT.

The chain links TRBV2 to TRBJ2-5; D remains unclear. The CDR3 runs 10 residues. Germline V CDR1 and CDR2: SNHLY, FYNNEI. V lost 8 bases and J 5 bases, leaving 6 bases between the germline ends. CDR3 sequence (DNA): TGTGCCAGCTTGGGGGAGACCCAGTACTTC. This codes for CASLGETQYF.

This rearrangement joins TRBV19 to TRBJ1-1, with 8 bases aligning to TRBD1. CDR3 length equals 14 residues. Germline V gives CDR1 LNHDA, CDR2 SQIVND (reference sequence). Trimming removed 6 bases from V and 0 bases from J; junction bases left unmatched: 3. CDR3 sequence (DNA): TGTGCCAGTAGATTGACAGGGGTGAACACTGAAGCTTTCTTT. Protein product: CASRLTGVNTEAFF.

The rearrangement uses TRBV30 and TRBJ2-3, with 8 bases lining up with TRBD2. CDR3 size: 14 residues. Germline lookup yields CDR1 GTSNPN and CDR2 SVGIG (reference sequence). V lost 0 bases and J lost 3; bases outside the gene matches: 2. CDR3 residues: CAWSVPSGTDTQYF. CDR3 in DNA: TGTGCCTGGAGTGTACCTAGCGGGACAGATACGCAGTATTTT.